This T cell receptor beta chain derives from a study of lymphopenia after photon versus proton radiotherapy. Overall study findings and caveats: Authors raise, but do not show, better survival with proton therapy. Relative stability marked proton patients; photon patients lost diversity and naive cells. After lymphocyte nadir, photon-treated repertoires showed oligoclonal expansion, especially CD8+ Temra.

Produced via immunoSEQ multiplex PCR; TCRdb's table is partial and in-frame only. Here the sample spans around 70,000 clones, around 90% being singletons. V gave up 1 base and J gave up 0 bases, with 8 bases separating them. Per germline, CDR1 SGHRS and CDR2 YFSETQ. There are 15 residues in the CDR3. In the case of this clone: Its antigen is unidentified.

Source: peripheral blood, taken from a patient treated with photon-based radiotherapy. V usage is TRBV5-1 and J usage is TRBJ1-3; D is uncertain. This TCR was recovered from a woman in her thirties or forties with cholangiocarcinoma. In DNA form, the CDR3 reads TGCGCCAGCAGCTTGACAGTGAGCTCTGGAAACACCATATATTTT. As protein: CASSLTVSSGNTIYF.